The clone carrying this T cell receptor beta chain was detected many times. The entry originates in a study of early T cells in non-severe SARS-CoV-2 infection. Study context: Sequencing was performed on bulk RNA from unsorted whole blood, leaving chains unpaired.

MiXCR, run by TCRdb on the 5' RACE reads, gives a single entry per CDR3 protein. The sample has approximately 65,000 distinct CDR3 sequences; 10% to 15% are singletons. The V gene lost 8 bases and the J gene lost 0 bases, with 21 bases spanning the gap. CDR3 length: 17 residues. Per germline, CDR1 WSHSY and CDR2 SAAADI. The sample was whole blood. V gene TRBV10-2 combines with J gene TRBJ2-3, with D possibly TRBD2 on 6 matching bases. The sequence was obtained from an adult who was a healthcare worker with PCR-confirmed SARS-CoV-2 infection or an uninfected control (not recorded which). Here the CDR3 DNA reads TGCGCCAGCGGCGGTGATGTGGTAGCGGCTAGCACAGATACGCAGTATTTT. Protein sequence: CASGGDVVAASTDTQYF.